This entry describes one T cell receptor (beta chain). This clonotype was recorded at least ten times. Its antigen target is currently unknown. No base-level quality is on record; no much larger clone is a single base apart. The data derive from a study of identical twins (dated by TCRdb to 2016 to 2018). About the study as a whole: To test whether fetal clonotypes persist, this study deep-sequenced TCR alpha and beta repertoires from monozygotic twins, from unrelated adults of various ages, and from cord blood. To rule out contamination, replicate twin experiments were performed at different times with different library preparation protocols.

The paper as a whole reports these results and caveats: Compared with coincidental sharing between unrelated individuals, out-of-frame TCR alpha sequences shared between twins showed an excess of sequences with low generation probability. Abundant cord blood beta clonotypes carried fewer insertions; young adult naive repertoires showed a weaker similar trend, while memory repertoires showed none. Recombination models systematically underestimated out-of-frame TCR alpha sharing in monozygotic twins but agreed with sharing between unrelated individuals. Because the same donors could not be followed over many years, the conclusions relied on cross-sectional statistical analysis. A weaker excess of twin sharing was found in beta out-of-frame sequences because the signal-to-noise ratio was lowered by fewer shared sequences. Invariant T cells such as MAIT and iNKT could partly confound zero-insertion analyses, although diverse VJ usage argued against such confounding for most clonotypes.

Every donor in the study was a healthy Caucasian. The twin cohort comprised three pairs of female monozygotic twins, all aged roughly 18 to 29 years. Miltenyi CD45RO+ enrichment and human naive T-cell isolation kits were used to isolate memory (CD45RO+) and naive T cells from PBMC. The CDR3 sequence holds 19 residues, the cysteine and phenylalanine included. CDR3 DNA only is kept here, 57 bases in frame from base 1. Trimmed from V: 0 bases; trimmed from J: 0 bases; junction bases lacking a gene match: 5. Reading the germline V gene gives CDR1 LGHNA and CDR2 YNFKEQ. Receptors were amplified or captured by 5' RACE. These reads were obtained on an Illumina HiSeq 2000. Template switching introduced a universal primer binding site; the final cDNA contained a unique molecular identifier, enabling accurate counting of TCR cDNA molecules. First-strand cDNA for TCR alpha and beta chains was synthesized from specific primers in the conserved constant-segment region. To control for contamination, every cDNA library carried two barcodes: a SMART-Mk sample barcode plus Illumina barcodes. TruSeq adapter sequences, together with Illumina sample barcodes, were added in two successive PCR steps. The Illumina HiSeq platform was used with custom primers to sequence TCR alpha and beta cDNA libraries. As for how the authors treated the data: MiGEC processed the raw reads to extract unique molecular identifiers, while MiXCR was used to determine the CDR3 positions. For each individual, recombination models were inferred using an EM algorithm with the repgenHMM and IGoR tools. The tcR package in R was used for shared clonotype analysis, with sharing normalized by the product of cloneset sizes. Out-of-frame nonproductive sequences were analyzed to study raw recombination free of thymic and clonal selection effects. In-frame beta chains were kept once TCRdb had trimmed the public reads at Q25 with fastp and called clones with MiXCR. Here each entry gathers all rows of one CDR3 protein and keeps the most common genes and DNA. TCRdb's processing, not the study's, gives the V and J calls here. Recorded for this sample are 280,000 or so distinct CDR3 sequences; under 9% of them occurred a single time. 2.1% of the sample lies in the top ten.

This sample was also put to use in a study of yellow fever vaccine responses in identical twins. According to the second study: According to the authors, in identical twins the way T cells responded to vaccination appeared partly convergent and partly personalized. In the study, vaccine-responding T cell clones were precisely tracked in identical twins.

Recombination joined TRBV4-2 with TRBJ2-1, and 13 bases in between align with TRBD2. The source material was memory (CD45RO+) T cells sorted from blood. The label giving this sample's cell subset or site can be read as: CD45RO+ enriched T cells. This TCR came from a young woman in good health. The nucleotides read TGTGCCAGCAGCCAAGACTACAGGACTAGCGGGAGCTCCTACAATGAGCAGTTCTTC. Protein translation: CASSQDYRTSGSSYNEQFF.